Listed below are T cell receptor beta chains from one sample, sequenced in a study of regulatory T cells in long-lasting Graves disease. TCRdb fed the multiplex PCR reads into MiXCR, producing one record per CDR3 protein. The table shows some 420,000 distinct CDR3 sequences, with around a fifth occurring only once. The specimen was peripheral blood mononuclear cells (PBMCs), collected when the disease was refractory, from a patient treated with antithyroid drugs. These receptor sequences come from a female donor with Graves disease. Both conserved end residues are part of each CDR3. The order of the fields is V gene, J gene, D gene, clone size, CDR3 protein, CDR3 DNA. A D gene is named only where the DNA matches it firmly. The size of a clone is reported for some rows only, either as once, few or many, or as a class for expanded clones.

TRBV28	TRBJ1-1	NA	many	CASSLPRNAMNTEAFF	TGTGCCAGCAGTTTACCGAGGAACGCGATGAACACTGAAGCTTTCTTT
TRBV12-3/TRBV12-4	TRBJ1-1	TRBD1	few	CASILSRGLGTEAFF	TGTGCCAGCATACTATCCAGGGGGCTGGGCACTGAAGCTTTCTTT
TRBV12-3/TRBV12-4	TRBJ2-7	NA	NA	CASSPTGRNYEQYF	TGTGCCAGCAGTCCCACCGGACGGAACTACGAGCAGTACTTC
TRBV7-2	TRBJ1-4	TRBD1	NA	CASCLRTGHEKLFF	TGTGCCAGCTGCCTCCGGACAGGGCATGAAAAACTGTTTTTT
TRBV30	TRBJ1-2	NA	NA	CAWNIGNNDYGYTF	TGTGCCTGGAATATAGGGAACAACGACTATGGCTACACCTTC
TRBV24-1	TRBJ2-2	NA	NA	CATSVGVANTGELFF	TGTGCCACCAGTGTAGGGGTCGCGAACACCGGGGAGCTGTTTTTT
TRBV20-1	TRBJ1-5	TRBD1	few	CSASPPGQYNQPQHF	TGCAGTGCTTCCCCTCCGGGACAGTACAATCAGCCCCAGCATTTT
TRBV3-1	TRBJ1-2	NA	many	CASSQGDGYTF	TGTGCCAGCAGCCAGGGGGACGGCTACACCTTC
TRBV11-2	TRBJ2-7	NA	many	CASSLVRARFEQYF	TGTGCCAGCAGCTTAGTAAGAGCTAGGTTTGAGCAGTACTTC
TRBV5-1	TRBJ2-7	NA	many	CASSPDSYYEQYF	TGCGCCAGCAGCCCGGACAGCTACTACGAGCAGTACTTC
TRBV25-1	TRBJ2-3	NA	NA	CAIRTSTDTQYF	TGTGCCATCCGGACTAGCACAGATACGCAGTATTTT